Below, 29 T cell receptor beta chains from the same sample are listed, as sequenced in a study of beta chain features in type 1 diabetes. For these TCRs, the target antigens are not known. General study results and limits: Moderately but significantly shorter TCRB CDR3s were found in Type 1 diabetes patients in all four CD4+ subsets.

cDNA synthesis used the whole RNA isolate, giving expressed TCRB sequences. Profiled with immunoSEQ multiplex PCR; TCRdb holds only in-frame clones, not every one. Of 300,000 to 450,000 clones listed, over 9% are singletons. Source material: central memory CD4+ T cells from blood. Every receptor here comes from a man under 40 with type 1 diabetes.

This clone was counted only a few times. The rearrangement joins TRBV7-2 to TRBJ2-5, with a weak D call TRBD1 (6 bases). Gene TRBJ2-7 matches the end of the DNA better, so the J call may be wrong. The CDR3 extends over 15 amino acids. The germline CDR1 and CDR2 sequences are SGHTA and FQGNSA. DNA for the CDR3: TGTGCCAGCAGCATCGGACAGATTCCCTCCTACGAGCAGTACTTC. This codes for CASSIGQIPSYEQYF.

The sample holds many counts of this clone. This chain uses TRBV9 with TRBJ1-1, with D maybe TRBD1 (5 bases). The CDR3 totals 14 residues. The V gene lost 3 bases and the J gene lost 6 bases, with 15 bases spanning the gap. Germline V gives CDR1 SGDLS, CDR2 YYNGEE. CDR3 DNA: TGTGCCAGCAGCGCCCAAACAGGTTGGGCTGAAGCTTTCTTT. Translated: CASSAQTGWAEAFF.

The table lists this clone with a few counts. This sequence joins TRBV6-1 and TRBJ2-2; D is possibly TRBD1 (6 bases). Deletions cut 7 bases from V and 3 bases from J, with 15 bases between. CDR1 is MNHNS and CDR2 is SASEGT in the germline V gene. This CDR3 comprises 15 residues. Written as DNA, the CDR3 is TGTGCCAGCATCCGGACAGAATTTTACACCGGGGAGCTGTTTTTT. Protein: CASIRTEFYTGELFF.

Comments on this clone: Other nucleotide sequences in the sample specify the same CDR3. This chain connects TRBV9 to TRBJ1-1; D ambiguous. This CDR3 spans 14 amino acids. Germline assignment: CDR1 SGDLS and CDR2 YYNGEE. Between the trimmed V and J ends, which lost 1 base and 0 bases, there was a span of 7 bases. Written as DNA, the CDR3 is TGTGCCAGCAGCGTAAGATCGGTGAACACTGAAGCTTTCTTT. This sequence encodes CASSVRSVNTEAFF.

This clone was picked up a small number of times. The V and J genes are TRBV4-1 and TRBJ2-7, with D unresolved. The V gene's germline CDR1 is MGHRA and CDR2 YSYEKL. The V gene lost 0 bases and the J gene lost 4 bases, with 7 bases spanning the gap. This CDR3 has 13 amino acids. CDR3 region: CASSQDLSYEQYF. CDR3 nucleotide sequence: TGCGCCAGCAGCCAAGATCTAAGTTACGAGCAGTACTTC.

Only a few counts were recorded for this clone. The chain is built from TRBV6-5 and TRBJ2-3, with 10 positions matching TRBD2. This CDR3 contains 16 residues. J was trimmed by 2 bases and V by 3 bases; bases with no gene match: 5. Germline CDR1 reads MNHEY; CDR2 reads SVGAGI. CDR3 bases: TGTGCCAGCAGTTATCCTACTAGCGGGAACACAGATACGCAGTATTTT. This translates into CASSYPTSGNTDTQYF.

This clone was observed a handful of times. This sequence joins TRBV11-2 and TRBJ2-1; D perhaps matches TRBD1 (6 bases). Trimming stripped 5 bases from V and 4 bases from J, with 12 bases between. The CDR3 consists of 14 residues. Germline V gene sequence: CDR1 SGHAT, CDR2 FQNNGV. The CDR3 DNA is TGTGCCAGCAGCGCCGCGACAGGTTACAATGAGCAGTTCTTC. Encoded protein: CASSAATGYNEQFF.

CDR3 loop: CAIRTGQNTEAFF. The CDR3 nucleotides read TGTGCCATCAGGACAGGGCAGAACACTGAAGCTTTCTTT. The rearrangement joins TRBV10-3 to TRBJ1-1; 7 nucleotides match TRBD1. Trimming at V came to 6 bases and at J to 1 base, leaving 2 bases not matched to a gene. The germline V gene encodes CDR1 ENHRY and CDR2 SYGVKD. The CDR3 loop spans 13 amino acids.

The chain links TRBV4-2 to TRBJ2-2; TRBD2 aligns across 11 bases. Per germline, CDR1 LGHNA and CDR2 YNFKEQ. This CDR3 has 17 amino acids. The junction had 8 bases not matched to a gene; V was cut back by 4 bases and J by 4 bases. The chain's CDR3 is CASSPAPGTSGTGELFF. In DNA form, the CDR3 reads TGTGCCAGCAGCCCCGCGCCCGGGACTAGCGGCACCGGGGAGCTGTTTTTT.

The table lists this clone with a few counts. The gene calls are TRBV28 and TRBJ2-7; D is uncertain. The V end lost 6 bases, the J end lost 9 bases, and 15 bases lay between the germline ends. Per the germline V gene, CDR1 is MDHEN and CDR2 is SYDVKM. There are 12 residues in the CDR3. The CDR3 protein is CASSRSFRRQYF. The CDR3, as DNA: TGTGCCAGCAGCAGGAGTTTTCGGCGGCAGTACTTC. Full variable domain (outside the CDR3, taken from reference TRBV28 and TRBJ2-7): DVKVTQSSRYLVKRTGEKVFLECVQDMDHENMFWYRQDPGLGLRLIYFSYDVKMKEKGDIPEGYSVSREKKERFSLILESASTNQTSMYLCASSRSFRRQYFGPGTRLTVT.

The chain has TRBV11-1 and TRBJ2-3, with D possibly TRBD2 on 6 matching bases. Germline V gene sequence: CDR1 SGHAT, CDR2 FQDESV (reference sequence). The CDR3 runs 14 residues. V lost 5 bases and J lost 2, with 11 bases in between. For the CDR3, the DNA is TGTGCCAGCAGCCCTGGAGGGGCCACAGATACGCAGTATTTT. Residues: CASSPGGATDTQYF.

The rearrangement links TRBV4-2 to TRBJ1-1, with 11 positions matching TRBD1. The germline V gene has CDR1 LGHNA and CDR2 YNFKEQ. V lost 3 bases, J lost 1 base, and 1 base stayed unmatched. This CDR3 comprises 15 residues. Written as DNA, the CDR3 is TGTGCCAGCAGCCAGGGACAGGGGGGGAACACTGAAGCTTTCTTT. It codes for CASSQGQGGNTEAFF.

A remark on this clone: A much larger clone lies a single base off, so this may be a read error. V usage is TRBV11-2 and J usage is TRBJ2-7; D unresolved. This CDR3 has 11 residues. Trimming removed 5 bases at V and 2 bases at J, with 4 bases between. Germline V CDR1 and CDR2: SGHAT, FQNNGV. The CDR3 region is CASSAAYEQYF. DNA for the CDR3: TGTGCCAGCAGCGCGGCCTACGAGCAGTACTTC.

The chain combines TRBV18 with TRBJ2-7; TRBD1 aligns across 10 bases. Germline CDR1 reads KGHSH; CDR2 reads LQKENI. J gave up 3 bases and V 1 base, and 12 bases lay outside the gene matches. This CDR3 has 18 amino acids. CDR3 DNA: TGTGCCAGCTCACCACTCGGGCCGACAGGGGGCAAGAACTACGAGCAGTACTTC. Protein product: CASSPLGPTGGKNYEQYF.

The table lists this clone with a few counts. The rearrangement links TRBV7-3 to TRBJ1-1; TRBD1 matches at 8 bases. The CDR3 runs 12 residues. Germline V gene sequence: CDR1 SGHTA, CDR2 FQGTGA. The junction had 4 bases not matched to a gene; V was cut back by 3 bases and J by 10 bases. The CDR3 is CASSLQTGGAFF. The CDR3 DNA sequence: TGTGCCAGCAGCTTGCAAACAGGGGGAGCTTTCTTT. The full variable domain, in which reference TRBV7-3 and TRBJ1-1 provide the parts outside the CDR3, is GAGVSQTPSNKVTEKGKYVELRCDPISGHTALYWYRQSLGQGPEFLIYFQGTGAADDSGLPNDRFFAVRPEGSVSTLKIQRTERGDSAVYLCASSLQTGGAFFGQGTRLTVV.

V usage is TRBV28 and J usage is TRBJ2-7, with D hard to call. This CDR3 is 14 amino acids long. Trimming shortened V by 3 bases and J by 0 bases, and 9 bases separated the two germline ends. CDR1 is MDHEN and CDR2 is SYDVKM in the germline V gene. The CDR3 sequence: CASSLVLNSYEQYF. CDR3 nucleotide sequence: TGTGCCAGCAGTTTGGTGTTAAACTCCTACGAGCAGTACTTC.

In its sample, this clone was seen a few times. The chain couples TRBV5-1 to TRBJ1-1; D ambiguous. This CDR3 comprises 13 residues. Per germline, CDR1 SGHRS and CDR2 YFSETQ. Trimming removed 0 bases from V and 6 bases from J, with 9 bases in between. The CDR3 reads CASSLGARAEAFF. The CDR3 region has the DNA TGCGCCAGCAGCTTGGGCGCGAGAGCTGAAGCTTTCTTT.

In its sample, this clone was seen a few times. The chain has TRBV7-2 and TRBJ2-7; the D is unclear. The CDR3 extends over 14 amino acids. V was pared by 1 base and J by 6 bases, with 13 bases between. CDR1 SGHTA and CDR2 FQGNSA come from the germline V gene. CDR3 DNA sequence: TGTGCCAGCAGCTTAGGACCGACGGGTGCCGAGCAGTACTTC. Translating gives CASSLGPTGAEQYF.

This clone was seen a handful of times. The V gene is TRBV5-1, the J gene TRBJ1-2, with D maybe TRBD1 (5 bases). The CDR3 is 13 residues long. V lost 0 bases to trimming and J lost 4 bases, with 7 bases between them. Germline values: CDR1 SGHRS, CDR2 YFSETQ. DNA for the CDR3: TGCGCCAGCAGCTTGGCCCAGGGCTATGGCTACACCTTC. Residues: CASSLAQGYGYTF. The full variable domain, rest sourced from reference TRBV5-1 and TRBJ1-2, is KAGVTQTPRYLIKTRGQQVTLSCSPISGHRSVSWYQQTPGQGLQFLFEYFSETQRNKGNFPGRFSGRQFSNSRSEMNVSTLELGDSALYLCASSLAQGYGYTFGSGTRLTVV.

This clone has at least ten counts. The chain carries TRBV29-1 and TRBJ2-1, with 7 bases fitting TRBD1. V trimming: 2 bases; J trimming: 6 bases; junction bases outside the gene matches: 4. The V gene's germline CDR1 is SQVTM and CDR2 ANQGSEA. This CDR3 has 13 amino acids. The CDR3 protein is CSVELDRVNEQFF. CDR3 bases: TGCAGCGTTGAACTCGACAGGGTCAATGAGCAGTTCTTC.

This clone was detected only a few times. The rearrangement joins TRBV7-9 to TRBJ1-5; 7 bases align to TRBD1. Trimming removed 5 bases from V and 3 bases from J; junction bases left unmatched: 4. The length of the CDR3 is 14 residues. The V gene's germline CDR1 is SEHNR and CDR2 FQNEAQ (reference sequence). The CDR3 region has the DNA TGTGCCAGCAGCCAGACAGGGCCCAATCAGCCCCAGCATTTT. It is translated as CASSQTGPNQPQHF.

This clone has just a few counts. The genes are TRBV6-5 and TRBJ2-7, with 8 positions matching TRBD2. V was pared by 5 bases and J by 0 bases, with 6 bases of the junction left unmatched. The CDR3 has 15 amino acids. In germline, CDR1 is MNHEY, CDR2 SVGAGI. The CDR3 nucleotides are TGTGCCAGCAGTCTAGCGGGCCAGAGCTCCTACGAGCAGTACTTC. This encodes CASSLAGQSSYEQYF.

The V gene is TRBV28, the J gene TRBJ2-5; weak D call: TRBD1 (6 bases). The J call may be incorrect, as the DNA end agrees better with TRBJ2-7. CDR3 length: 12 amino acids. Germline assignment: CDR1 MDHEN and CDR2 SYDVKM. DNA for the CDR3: TGTGCCAGCACAACAGGGCTCTACGAGCAGTACTTC. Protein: CASTTGLYEQYF.

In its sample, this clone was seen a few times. The CDR3 DNA sequence: TGTGCCAGCAGCCAGACAGGGGTGGACTACGAGCAGTACTTC. Translated, it gives CASSQTGVDYEQYF. The chain joins TRBV5-4 to TRBJ2-7, with 8 bases identical to TRBD1. The germline CDR1 and CDR2 sequences are SGHNT and YYREEE (reference sequence). The junction had 6 bases not matched to a gene; V was cut back by 4 bases and J by 3 bases. This CDR3 is 14 amino acids long.

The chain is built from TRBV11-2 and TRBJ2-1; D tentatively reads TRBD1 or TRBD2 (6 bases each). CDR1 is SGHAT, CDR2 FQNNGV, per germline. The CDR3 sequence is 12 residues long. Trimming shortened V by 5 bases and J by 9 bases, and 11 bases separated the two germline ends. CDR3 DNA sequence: TGTGCCAGCAGCCCCAAGGGGGGTGAGCAGTTCTTC. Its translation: CASSPKGGEQFF.

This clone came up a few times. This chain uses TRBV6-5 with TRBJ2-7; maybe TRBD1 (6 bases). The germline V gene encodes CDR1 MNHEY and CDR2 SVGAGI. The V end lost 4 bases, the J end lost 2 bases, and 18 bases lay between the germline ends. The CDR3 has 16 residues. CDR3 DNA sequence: TGTGCCAGCAGTTTCAGACAGGTCAGCGACACCTACGAGCAGTACTTC. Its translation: CASSFRQVSDTYEQYF.

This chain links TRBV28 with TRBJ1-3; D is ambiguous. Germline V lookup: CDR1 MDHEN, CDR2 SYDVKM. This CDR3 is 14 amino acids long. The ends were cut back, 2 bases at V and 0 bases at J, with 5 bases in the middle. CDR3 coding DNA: TGTGCCAGCAGTTTAGCGACCTCTGGAAACACCATATATTTT. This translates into CASSLATSGNTIYF.

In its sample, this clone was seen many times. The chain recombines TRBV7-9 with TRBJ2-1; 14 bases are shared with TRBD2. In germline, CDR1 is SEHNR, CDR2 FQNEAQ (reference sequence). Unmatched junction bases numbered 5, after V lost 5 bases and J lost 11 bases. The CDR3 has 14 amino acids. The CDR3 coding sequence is TGTGCCAGCAGCGCGGGACTAGCGGGAGCACAGCAGTTCTTC. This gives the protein CASSAGLAGAQQFF. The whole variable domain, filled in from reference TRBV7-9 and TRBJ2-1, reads DTGVSQNPRHKITKRGQNVTFRCDPISEHNRLYWYRQTLGQGPEFLTYFQNEAQLEKSRLLSDRFSAERPKGSFSTLEIQRTEQGDSAMYLCASSAGLAGAQQFFGPGTRLTVL.

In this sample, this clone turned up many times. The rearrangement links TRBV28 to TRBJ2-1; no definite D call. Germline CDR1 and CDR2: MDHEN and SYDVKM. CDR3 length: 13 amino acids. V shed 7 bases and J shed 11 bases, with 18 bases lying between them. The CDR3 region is CASIQPTDGQQFF. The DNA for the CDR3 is TGTGCCAGCATACAACCGACGGACGGTCAGCAGTTCTTC.